This TCR beta chain was documented in a study of blood T cell repertoires in COVID-19 (dated by TCRdb to 2018 to 2020). Looking at the study overall: The collaborator samples originated in the United States, Italy and Spain and spanned the acute and convalescent phases of COVID-19. The repertoires were released in a freely available public database intended as a resource for research on the immune response to SARS-CoV-2. The material from the prospective study consisted of cDNA or gDNA derived from T cells, B-cell-depleted T cells, or PBMCs. The samples were drawn from the first 160 participants of the ongoing ImmuneRACE study and from 1,200 or so subjects provided by 6 global collaborators. A de-identified subject ID, COVID-19 status, age in years and sex were almost always included in the sample metadata. HLA class I and class II types, where available, came from metadata supplied by the sample provider rather than from assay-based typing. Deeply sampled blood TCRbeta repertoires from subjects exposed to, actively infected with, or recovered from COVID-19 were included in the dataset.

TCRbeta CDR3 regions were amplified from genomic DNA by means of the immunoSEQ Assay, a bias-controlled multiplex PCR. Per the original workflow: Nucleated cell counts per sample were estimated from amplification of reference gene primers within the assay. To quantify the absolute abundance of each unique TCRbeta CDR3 rearrangement, sequence reads were collapsed and filtered. For each sample, productive Simpson clonality was calculated as the square root of Simpson's diversity index over productive rearrangements. As stored in TCRdb, this immuneACCESS dataset retains in-frame rearrangements with V and J assigned. A fraction of the clones does not appear; measured against another copy, unresolved V genes explain less than half of the discrepancy, and the remainder lacks a known reason. V, J and clone size derive from that table, while D and trimming were established from the DNA sequence. This sample gives 150,000 to 200,000 clones in total; roughly 84% of them show up just once. The ten biggest clones cover less than 3% of the sample.

In the case of this clone: The clone's antigen remains unknown. Per-base quality was not reported, and no clone a single base away is much larger than it.

Collaborating institutions collected whole blood in K2EDTA tubes following their own protocols. For TCRbeta analysis, collaborators shipped samples in one of three forms: frozen whole blood, isolated PBMCs, or DNA extracted from either of those sample types. The study at large found these results: The quantity of clinical and demographic metadata differed by source and by participant and was supplied without curation.

Sequences were obtained from peripheral blood. This clonotype was obtained from a human donor with acute or convalescent COVID-19. The donor label of this sample is uncertain.

DNA sequence: TGTGCCAGCAGCTTAGAAAGAACTAGCGGGATCTACAATGAGCAGTTCTTC. This translates into CASSLERTSGIYNEQFF. The chain joins TRBV11-2 to TRBJ2-1; 10 central nucleotides agree with TRBD2. The germline V gene provides CDR1 SGHAT and CDR2 FQNNGV. Measured from the cysteine to the phenylalanine, the CDR3 is 17 residues long. Of all the DNA, just the CDR3 is kept, 51 bases in frame from base 1. V is pruned by 0 bases and J by 3 bases, leaving 5 bases of the junction without a gene match. Extended through the reference TRBV11-2 and TRBJ2-1 proteins, this CDR3 yields the full variable domain: EAGVAQSPRYKIIEKRQSVAFWCNPISGHATLYWYQQILGQGPKLLIQFQNNGVVDDSQLPKDRFSAERLKGVDSTLKIQPAKLEDSAVYLCASSLERTSGIYNEQFFGPGTRLTVL.